This T cell receptor beta chain emerged from a study of shared clonotypes between healthy human individuals (dated by TCRdb to the early 2020s). Turning to the overall study: A couple of women and a few men aged 18 to 49 years were included in the cohort. For each donor, CD4 naive and CD4 memory were each run on three plates, CD8 naive on two plates, and CD8 memory on one plate. Leukapheresis yielded between about 0.94 and 9.5 billion PBMCs per donor. To estimate repertoire size and how much clonotypes are shared between individuals, the study performed deep sequencing of blood TCR repertoires from a few healthy adults. Libraries were prepared and TCR repertoires were sequenced by different laboratories using diverse techniques, in order to increase sequencing depth and limit assay-specific biases. The paper as a whole reports these results and caveats: Even with the large sequencing depth, rarefaction of the sorted-subset datasets indicated that sequencing was incomplete. Estimated clonotype richness was generally larger for naive than for memory subsets. When several donors were compared, the shared fraction of clonotypes was 5% to 6.5% for naive CD4, 3.5% for naive CD8, 2.3% for memory CD4, and approximately 0.4% for memory CD8. Clonotypes shared by all four sorted-subset donors showed higher generation probabilities than non-shared clonotypes. Sampling was limited to blood, and TCR repertoires in tissue likely differ from TCR repertoires in blood. The genetic and exposure-history diversity represented was limited by the small number of donors. Pairwise subsampling led to the expectation that sequencing depth would affect the degree of clonotype sharing among donors.

For the CD8 naive samples, CD45RO-negative cells were positively selected for CCR7, yielding a CD45RA+CCR7+ population from which TemRA cells were excluded. The donors were healthy, HIV-negative adults with no recently reported acute infections or vaccinations. All donors were Caucasian adults living in Nashville, Tennessee, USA. After blood collection by leukapheresis, PBMCs were isolated using Ficoll-Histopaque density gradient centrifugation and then cryopreserved in the vapor phase of liquid nitrogen. Analytical flow cytometry was used to check the purity and quantity of each magnetically sorted T cell population. From each sorted fraction, genomic DNA was isolated and quantified by UV absorbance on a Nanodrop 2000c. As regards this clone: The antigen it recognizes is unknown. Qualities for individual bases were not recorded, and no much larger clone is one base off.

The CDR3 goes from the cysteine to the phenylalanine over 16 residues. This entry keeps only the CDR3 DNA: 48 bases, framed from base 1. Germline trimming amounts to 7 bases on V and 2 bases on J, with 10 as the count of junction bases outside the gene matches. CDR1 and CDR2 (SQVTM, ANQGSEA) derive from the germline V gene. Using the deep immunoSEQ assay, TCR CDR3 regions were amplified from genomic DNA by multiplex PCR. Extracted genomic DNA from each cell subset was distributed evenly across all wells of several immunoSEQ 96-well plates, and each plate was treated as a replicate. For sorted subsets, each replicate PCR was loaded with approximately 0.2 ug genomic DNA, equivalent to 25,000 to 30,000 T cell genomes. Purified libraries were quantified with a Qubit 3.0 fluorometer, sized on a Bioanalyzer 2100, and re-quantified with the KAPA Library Quantification kit. Every immunoSEQ 96-well plate was sequenced on a separate single-read 150-cycle Illumina NextSeq 550 flow cell. As for the original processing: Because the immunoSEQ output included only junctional sequences and no quality scores, the filtering could not be the same as the filtering used for full-length reads. To assign V/J genes and CDR3, sequences were annotated against IMGT germline references using PyIR, a Python wrapper for IgBLAST v1.9. Reads were filtered out if the reads had weak V/J assignments (E-value above 1e-6), no CDR3, stop codons, out-of-frame junctions, or ambiguous translated residues. A V3J clonotype was defined by an identical inferred V gene, J gene, and CDR3 amino acid sequence. The percentage overlap between two repertoires was calculated by dividing the number of shared unique clonotypes by the size of the smaller repertoire. Repertoire richness was assessed with RTK rarefaction, the Chao1 estimator, and Recon v2.1 estimates of unobserved clonotypes. For all TCRbeta clonotypes obtained by the gDNA method from four donors, generation probabilities were computed with OLGA. Entries here come from immuneACCESS through TCRdb and include only in-frame sequences with V and J called. Some clones fail to appear in such tables; in the studies checked, an unresolved V gene covers under half of the shortfall, and the cause of the remainder is unknown. The V and J calls and clone size were taken over from that table, and D and trimming were inferred from the DNA. The sample data list about 750,000 clones, and almost 95% of these were observed just once. The ten largest account for 24% of the sample.

The specimen was naive CD8+ T cells sorted from blood. The sample's cell subset or site label, decoded: CD45RA+CCR7+. This clonotype was sampled from a man aged 25 to 40 in good health. The sequence is built from TRBV29-1 and TRBJ2-7; a stretch of 14 junction bases matches TRBD2. The CDR3 corresponds to CSANGLAGGTTYEQYF. The bases read TGCAGCGCCAACGGACTAGCGGGAGGTACCACCTACGAGCAGTACTTC.